The clone carrying this T cell receptor beta chain appeared a single time. The source of the sample is a study of blood T cell repertoires in COVID-19. Only in-frame clones appear in the TCRdb table, and some are missing; sequencing was by immunoSEQ multiplex PCR. The sample carries some 290,000 clones, about 88% recorded once. The source is a young man with active or convalescent COVID-19. The specimen was peripheral blood.

The CDR3 coding sequence is TGTGCCAGCAGCGTCGGGACTACCCAAGAGACCCAGTACTTC. It yields the protein CASSVGTTQETQYF. The chain employs TRBV9 and TRBJ2-5; 7 nucleotides line up with TRBD2. The CDR3 loop spans 14 amino acids. CDR1 and CDR2 from the germline V gene are SGDLS and YYNGEE. Trimming cost V 2 bases and J 1 base; bases outside gene matches: 2.